Below are 18 T cell receptor beta chains sequenced from a single sample in a study of blood T cells in healthy people across ages. Primed by a sample-barcoded 5' primer and a J-beta primer mix, a second PCR proceeded for about 6 to 12 cycles. TCRdb fed the 5' RACE reads into MiXCR, producing one record per CDR3 protein. The sample yields 1.5 million or so distinct CDR3 sequences, roughly 40% seen once. Sequencing input: blood. The receptors were sampled from a young woman in good health.

V is TRBV28 and J is TRBJ2-3, with 10 bases lining up with TRBD2. This CDR3 contains 15 residues. Germline trimming cut 7 bases from V and 5 bases from J; bases unmatched to any gene: 9. Germline V lookup: CDR1 MDHEN, CDR2 SYDVKM. This CDR3 reads CASTPGTSVGDTQYF. Written as DNA, the CDR3 is TGTGCCAGCACCCCGGGGACTAGCGTTGGAGATACGCAGTATTTT.

This chain connects TRBV5-1 to TRBJ2-3, with TRBD2 matching over 14 bases. V lost 1 base and J lost 4; bases outside the gene matches: 5. Germline V gene lookup returns CDR1 SGHRS and CDR2 YFSETQ. The CDR3 runs to 17 residues. Here the CDR3 DNA reads TGCGCCAGCAGCTTGCGACTAGCGGGAGGGTCCCCAGATACGCAGTATTTT. This encodes CASSLRLAGGSPDTQYF. The whole variable domain, remainder taken from reference TRBV5-1 and TRBJ2-3, is KAGVTQTPRYLIKTRGQQVTLSCSPISGHRSVSWYQQTPGQGLQFLFEYFSETQRNKGNFPGRFSGRQFSNSRSEMNVSTLELGDSALYLCASSLRLAGGSPDTQYFGPGTRLTVL.

Ten or more counts support this clonotype. One end of the junction is discordant with germline, which a read error may explain. The rearrangement joins TRBV5-1 to TRBJ2-3, with 8 bases lining up with TRBD2. The CDR3 covers 15 residues. Germline V CDR1 and CDR2: SGHRS, YFSETQ. The CDR3: CASSLTSGRTDTQYF. The CDR3 DNA reads TGTGCCAGCAGTTTAACCAGCGGGAGAACAGATACGCAGTATTTT.

This clonotype was observed a handful of times. This chain connects TRBV20-1 to TRBJ2-1, with 9 bases lining up with TRBD1. V lost 1 base to trimming and J lost 6 bases; unmatched junction nucleotides: 7. Germline V lookup: CDR1 DFQATT, CDR2 SNEGSKA (reference sequence). This CDR3 is 15 amino acids long. In DNA, the CDR3 is TGCAGTGCTAGAGTCCCGGGACAGGGAAGCAATGAGCAGTTCTTC. Amino acids: CSARVPGQGSNEQFF.

The genes are TRBV20-1 and TRBJ2-7; TRBD2 might be the D (6 bases). Germline V CDR1 and CDR2: DFQATT, SNEGSKA (reference sequence). The V end lost 4 bases, the J end lost 2 bases, and 12 bases lay between the germline ends. The length of the CDR3 is 13 residues. The CDR3 region has the DNA TGCAGTGCTACGGCGACTAGTACCTACGAGCAGTACTTC. Its translation: CSATATSTYEQYF.

This clonotype was observed many times. The genes are TRBV28 and TRBJ1-5; D remains ambiguous. V lost 2 bases and J 5 bases, leaving 10 bases between the germline ends. Germline CDR1 MDHEN, CDR2 SYDVKM. CDR3 length equals 14 residues. This chain's CDR3 is CASSLPGDYQPQHF. CDR3 sequence (DNA): TGTGCCAGCAGTTTACCTGGGGATTATCAGCCCCAGCATTTT. Full variable domain (rest looked up from reference TRBV28 and TRBJ1-5): DVKVTQSSRYLVKRTGEKVFLECVQDMDHENMFWYRQDPGLGLRLIYFSYDVKMKEKGDIPEGYSVSREKKERFSLILESASTNQTSMYLCASSLPGDYQPQHFGDGTRLSIL.

The chain joins TRBV7-2 to TRBJ1-5; D call uncertain. Trimming pared 5 bases from V and 0 bases from J, leaving 11 bases between. This CDR3 comprises 15 residues. The V gene's germline CDR1 is SGHTA and CDR2 FQGNSA. The CDR3 bases are TGTGCCAGCAGCCAAGACCAGTATAGCAATCAGCCCCAGCATTTT. Protein product: CASSQDQYSNQPQHF.

This clonotype was observed a handful of times. The chain combines TRBV6-1 with TRBJ1-1; D gene unclear. This CDR3 region has 15 residues. The germline V gene has CDR1 MNHNS and CDR2 SASEGT. V lost 5 bases to trimming and J lost 0 bases, with 13 bases between them. CDR3 in amino acids: CASSILGGLNTEAFF. CDR3 in DNA: TGTGCCAGCAGTATTCTCGGTGGATTGAACACTGAAGCTTTCTTT.

The chain links TRBV19 to TRBJ2-7; 13 nucleotides match TRBD2. V gave up 5 bases and J gave up 2 bases; unmatched junction bases: 6. This CDR3 comprises 16 residues. The germline gives CDR1 LNHDA, CDR2 SQIVND (reference sequence). This chain's CDR3 is CASSAGTSGKTYEQYF. In nucleotides, the CDR3 is TGTGCCAGTAGTGCAGGGACTAGCGGGAAGACCTACGAGCAGTACTTC. The whole variable domain, remainder taken from reference TRBV19 and TRBJ2-7, is DGGITQSPKYLFRKEGQNVTLSCEQNLNHDAMYWYRQDPGQGLRLIYYSQIVNDFQKGDIAEGYSVSREKKESFPLTVTSAQKNPTAFYLCASSAGTSGKTYEQYFGPGTRLTVT.

This clonotype was observed many times. This sequence joins TRBV7-9 and TRBJ1-2, with 9 positions matching TRBD1. There are 16 residues in the CDR3. The ends lost 5 bases at V and 8 bases at J; junction bases unmatched: 15. Germline CDR1 SEHNR, CDR2 FQNEAQ (reference sequence). The CDR3 reads CASSRRQGDPSEGYTF. CDR3 nucleotide sequence: TGTGCCAGCAGCCGAAGACAGGGGGACCCATCGGAGGGCTACACCTTC.

This sequence joins TRBV10-3 and TRBJ1-3; TRBD1 matches at 7 bases. The CDR3 spans 18 residues. J gave up 0 bases and V 6 bases, and 14 bases lay outside the gene matches. The germline V gene encodes CDR1 ENHRY and CDR2 SYGVKD. The CDR3 nucleotides are TGTGCCATCAGCGAAAGATCATCGGGACAGCTCTCTGGAAACACCATATATTTT. This encodes CAISERSSGQLSGNTIYF.

The rearrangement uses TRBV4-2 and TRBJ2-5; 11 positions agree with TRBD2. The germline V gene encodes CDR1 LGHNA and CDR2 YNFKEQ. V shed 6 bases, J shed 4 bases, and the junction held 7 bases outside the gene matches. This CDR3 has 15 residues. CDR3 sequence reads: CASSLTSGGRETQYF. The DNA for the CDR3 is TGTGCCAGCAGTCTAACTAGCGGGGGTCGAGAGACCCAGTACTTC.

Turning to this clonotype: The germline gene is not matched at one end of the junction; a read error may be the cause. The chain recombines TRBV12-3 or TRBV12-4 with TRBJ2-4; D might be TRBD1 or TRBD2, each matching 5 bases. With the DNA end fitting TRBJ2-5 better, the J assignment may be wrong. This CDR3 has 16 residues. The CDR3 nucleotides are TGTGCCTGCAGTAAGGGGAGTGGGGGAATTAGGGAGACCCAGTACTTC. This encodes CACSKGSGGIRETQYF.

This clonotype was seen once. The chain has TRBV18 and TRBJ1-5, with D unresolved. CDR1 is KGHSH and CDR2 is LQKENI in the germline V gene. V gave up 2 bases and J gave up 9 bases, with 17 bases separating them. The CDR3 has 15 residues. CDR3 region: CASSPSAAELSPQHF. As DNA, the CDR3 is TGTGCCAGCTCACCATCTGCGGCCGAATTGTCGCCCCAGCATTTT.

This sequence joins TRBV2 and TRBJ1-1, with 11 nucleotides matching TRBD1. The CDR3 is 13 residues long. CDR1 is SNHLY, CDR2 FYNNEI, per germline. V lost 11 bases, J lost 4 bases, and 6 bases stayed unmatched. The CDR3 nucleotides read TGTGCCTGGACCGGGACAGGGGGCACTGAAGCTTTCTTT. It is translated as CAWTGTGGTEAFF.

The rearrangement uses TRBV10-3 and TRBJ1-2; D call uncertain. The CDR3 is made up of 11 amino acids. From germline, CDR1 is ENHRY and CDR2 SYGVKD. V lost 6 bases and J lost 8, with 10 bases in between. The DNA for the CDR3 is TGTGCCATCAGCCGTGAGGGAGGCTACACCTTC. This sequence encodes CAISREGGYTF.

Written as DNA, the CDR3 is TGTGCCAGCAGCCCGAAGGTCCAGGGACTCACCTACGAGCAGTACTTC. Translating it yields CASSPKVQGLTYEQYF. J is TRBJ2-4 and V is TRBV7-9, with D maybe TRBD2 (6 bases). The J call is uncertain, as TRBJ2-7 better fits the DNA end. There are 16 residues in the CDR3. Germline V gives CDR1 SEHNR, CDR2 FQNEAQ (reference sequence).

The rearrangement links TRBV9 to TRBJ2-1; TRBD1 agrees at 7 bases. With V trimmed by 4 bases and J by 9 bases, 13 bases remained unmatched. Germline assignment: CDR1 SGDLS and CDR2 YYNGEE. This CDR3 contains 15 residues. DNA for the CDR3: TGTGCCAGCAGCCCACCTGGGACAGTACGTATTGAGCAGTTCTTC. This codes for CASSPPGTVRIEQFF.